This T cell receptor (beta chain) was observed in a study of blood T cell repertoires in COVID-19. Study-level information: Specimens from acute and convalescent COVID-19 originated in the United States, Italy and Spain. PBMCs, B-cell-depleted T cells, or T cells were the source of the cDNA or gDNA that made up the material.

Study processing details: Reference gene primer amplification gave estimated nucleated cell counts. Sequencing was performed with immunoSEQ multiplex PCR; in TCRdb, only in-frame clones are kept and a portion is missing. V, J and clone size are taken as reported in that table, and D and trimming were inferred from the DNA itself. The data show 110,000 to 150,000 clones, about four fifths seen once. The sequence was collected from a human donor in a cohort sampled during active COVID-19. Sequenced sample: peripheral blood.

The CDR3 region has the DNA TGTGCCAGCAGACTCGGCAGCGGGGTAACCTACGAGCAGTACTTC. Its protein is CASRLGSGVTYEQYF. The chain carries TRBV27 and TRBJ2-7, with 7 bases lining up with TRBD2. Germline assignment: CDR1 MNHEY and CDR2 SMNVEV (reference sequence). After removal of 6 bases from V and 2 bases from J, the junction contained 10 bases not matched to a gene. The CDR3 extends over 15 amino acids.